This T cell receptor (beta chain) was retrieved from a study of T cells after posttransplantation cyclophosphamide (dated by TCRdb to the mid-2010s). Describing the broader study: Using TRB sequencing, the study followed how the T cell repertoire rebuilt after myeloablative bone marrow transplantation with posttransplantation cyclophosphamide given as GVHD prophylaxis. In 3 patients, up to 3 additional blood samples taken between 2 and 5.2 years after transplant also underwent TRB sequencing, as did pretransplant blood from 4 patients. Because TRA and TRB clonality were tightly correlated in 9 samples, subsequent TCR analyses were focused on TRB only. Public TRB sequences were checked against a database of over 3,000 sequences associated with responses to pathogens, tumor antigens, self-antigens and alloantigens. Blood from all 30 or so PTCy patients with 1-year posttransplant specimens was subjected to TRB sequencing. Antigen receptor sequencing was done on samples from about 40 PTCy-treated patients and from approximately 17 related bone marrow donors of those patients. What the authors observed across the whole study: Across over 40 patients, TRB clonality was highly associated with recipient CMV seropositivity and CMV reactivation, and PTCy diversity was similar to diversity in CNI/methotrexate controls. The TRB repertoires of T cells infiltrating skin or the GI tract showed only limited overlap with the TRB repertoires found in blood. Donor-recipient similarity was low at 1-2 months but rose over the first year, and later blood repertoires were often dominated by donor CD8+ memory clones.

Via the germline V gene, CDR1 is SGHRS and CDR2 YFSETQ. Here V drops 2 bases and J drops 7 bases, and the junction holds 7 bases not matched to any gene. The CDR3 has 15 amino acids, counting the end cysteine and phenylalanine. Solely the CDR3 DNA is kept, with 45 bases framed from the first base. Peripheral blood samples were provided by related bone marrow donors on the day of marrow donation. Peripheral blood and bone marrow mononuclear cells were isolated by Ficoll-Hypaque density centrifugation and cryopreserved. This clone was seen ten or more times. This clone's antigen is unknown. Within one base of it there is no much larger clone, and no base qualities were kept. Genomic DNA was used for TRB sequencing, which was performed with the immunoSEQ assay at survey resolution or with the hsTCRB kit. The source study handled its data this way. Initial read processing used immunoSEQ software, and repertoire analyses used the LymphoSeq R package. Clonality was calculated as 1 minus normalized Shannon entropy, and the Gini coefficient was also calculated for each TRB dataset. Phenotypes of unsorted samples were inferred by mapping TRB sequences from sorted subsets of the recipient or donor onto the same recipient's unsorted samples. The clones in this table, taken by TCRdb from immuneACCESS, are in-frame only. Not every clone is retained; where verified, under half of the shortfall comes from an unresolved V gene, and the cause of the rest is unknown. Clonal size and the V and J genes are those of that table, whereas D and trimming came from the DNA. The table puts about 24,000 clones in this sample, none counted just once. The ten largest clones represent under 7.5% of the sample.

Recombination joined TRBV5-1 with TRBJ2-1, with 9 junctional bases fitting TRBD1. Sequenced material: PBMCs. The receptor was isolated from a woman in her sixties or seventies in good health, CMV-negative, and a related stem cell transplant donor. The CDR3 amino acid sequence is: CASSFLDRGGNEQFF. Read as DNA, the sequence is TGCGCCAGCAGCTTCCTAGACAGGGGGGGTAATGAGCAGTTCTTC.